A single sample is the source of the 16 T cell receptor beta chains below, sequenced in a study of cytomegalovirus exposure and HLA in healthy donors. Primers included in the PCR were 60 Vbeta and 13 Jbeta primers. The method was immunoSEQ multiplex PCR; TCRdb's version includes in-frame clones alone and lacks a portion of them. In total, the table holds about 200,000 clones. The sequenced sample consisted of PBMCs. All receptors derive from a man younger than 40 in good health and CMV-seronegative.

CDR3 loop: CASSQADGYTF. CDR3 in DNA: TGTGCCAGCAGCCAGGCTGATGGCTACACCTTC. This rearrangement joins TRBV7-9 to TRBJ1-2; no clear D. The V end lost 5 bases, the J end lost 6 bases, and 7 bases lay between the germline ends. The CDR3 totals 11 residues. From germline, CDR1 is SEHNR and CDR2 FQNEAQ (reference sequence).

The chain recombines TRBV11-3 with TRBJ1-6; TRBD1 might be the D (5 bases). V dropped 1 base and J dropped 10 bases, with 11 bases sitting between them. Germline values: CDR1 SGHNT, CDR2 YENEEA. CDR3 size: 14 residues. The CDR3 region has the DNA TGTGCCAGCAGCTTAGGGCCGGGGGACTCACCCCTCCACTTT. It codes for CASSLGPGDSPLHF.

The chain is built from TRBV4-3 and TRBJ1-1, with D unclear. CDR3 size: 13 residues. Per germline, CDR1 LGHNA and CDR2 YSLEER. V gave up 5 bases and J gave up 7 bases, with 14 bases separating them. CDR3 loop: CASSKIYGGEAFF. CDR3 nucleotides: TGCGCCAGCAGCAAGATCTATGGAGGTGAAGCTTTCTTT.

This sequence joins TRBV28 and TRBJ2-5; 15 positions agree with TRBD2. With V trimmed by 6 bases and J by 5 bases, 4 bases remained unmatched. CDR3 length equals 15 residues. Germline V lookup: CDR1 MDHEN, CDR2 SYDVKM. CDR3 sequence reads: CASRGLAGGSETQYF. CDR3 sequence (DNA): TGTGCCAGCAGGGGACTAGCGGGGGGCTCGGAGACCCAGTACTTC.

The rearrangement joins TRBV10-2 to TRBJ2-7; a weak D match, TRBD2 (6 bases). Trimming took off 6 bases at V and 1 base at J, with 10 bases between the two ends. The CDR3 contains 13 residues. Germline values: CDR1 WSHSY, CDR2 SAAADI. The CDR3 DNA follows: TGCGCCAGCAGCAACGGGAGATCCTACGAGCAGTACTTC. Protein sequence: CASSNGRSYEQYF.

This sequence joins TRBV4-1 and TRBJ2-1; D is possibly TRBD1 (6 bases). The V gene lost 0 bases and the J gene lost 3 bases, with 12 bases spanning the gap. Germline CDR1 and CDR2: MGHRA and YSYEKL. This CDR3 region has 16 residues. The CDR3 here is CASSQELGANYNEQFF. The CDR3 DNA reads TGCGCCAGCAGCCAAGAATTGGGGGCAAACTACAATGAGCAGTTCTTC.

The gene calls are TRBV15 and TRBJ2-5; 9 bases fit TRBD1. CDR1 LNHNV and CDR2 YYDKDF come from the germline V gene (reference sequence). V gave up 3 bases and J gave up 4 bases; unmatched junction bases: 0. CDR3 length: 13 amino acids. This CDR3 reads CATSRDRGETQYF. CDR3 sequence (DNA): TGTGCCACCAGCAGGGACAGGGGAGAGACCCAGTACTTC.

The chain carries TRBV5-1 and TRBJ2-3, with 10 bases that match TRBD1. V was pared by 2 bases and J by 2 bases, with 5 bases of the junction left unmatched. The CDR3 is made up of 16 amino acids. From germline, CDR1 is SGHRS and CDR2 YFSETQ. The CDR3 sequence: CASSFDRGPSTDTQYF. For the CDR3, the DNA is TGCGCCAGCAGCTTTGACAGGGGGCCTTCCACAGATACGCAGTATTTT. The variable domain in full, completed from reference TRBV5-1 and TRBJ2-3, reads KAGVTQTPRYLIKTRGQQVTLSCSPISGHRSVSWYQQTPGQGLQFLFEYFSETQRNKGNFPGRFSGRQFSNSRSEMNVSTLELGDSALYLCASSFDRGPSTDTQYFGPGTRLTVL.

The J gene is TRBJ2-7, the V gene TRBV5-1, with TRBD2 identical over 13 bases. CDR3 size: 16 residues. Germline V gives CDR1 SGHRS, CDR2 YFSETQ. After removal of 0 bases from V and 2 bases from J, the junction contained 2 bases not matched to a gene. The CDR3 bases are TGCGCCAGCAGCTTGGACGGGACTAGCGGGGCCTACGAGCAGTACTTC. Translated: CASSLDGTSGAYEQYF.

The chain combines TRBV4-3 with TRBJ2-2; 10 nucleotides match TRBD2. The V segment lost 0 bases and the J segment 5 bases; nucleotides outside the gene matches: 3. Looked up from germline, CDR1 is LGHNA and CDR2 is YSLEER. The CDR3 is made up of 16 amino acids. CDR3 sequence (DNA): TGCGCCAGCAGCCAAGATGCAGCGGGGGGGACCGGGGAGCTGTTTTTT. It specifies CASSQDAAGGTGELFF.

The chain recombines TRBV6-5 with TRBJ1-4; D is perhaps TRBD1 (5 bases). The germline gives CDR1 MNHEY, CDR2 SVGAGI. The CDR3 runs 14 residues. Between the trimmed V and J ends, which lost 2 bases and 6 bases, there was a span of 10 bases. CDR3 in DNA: TGTGCCAGCAGTTACAAGCCCAGGGATGAAAAACTGTTTTTT. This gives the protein CASSYKPRDEKLFF.

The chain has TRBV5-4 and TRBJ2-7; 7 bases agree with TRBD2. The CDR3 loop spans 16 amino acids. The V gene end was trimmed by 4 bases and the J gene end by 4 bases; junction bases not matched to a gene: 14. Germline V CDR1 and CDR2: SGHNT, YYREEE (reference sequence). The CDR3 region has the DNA TGTGCCAGCAGCCTGGGAGGGGTGTCTAGCGGTTACGAGCAGTACTTC. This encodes CASSLGGVSSGYEQYF.

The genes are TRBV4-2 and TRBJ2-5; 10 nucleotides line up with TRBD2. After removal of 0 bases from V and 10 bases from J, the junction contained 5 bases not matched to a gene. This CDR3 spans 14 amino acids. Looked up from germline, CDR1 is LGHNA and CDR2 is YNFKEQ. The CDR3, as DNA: TGTGCCAGCAGCCAAGATCGAACTAGCGGGAACCAGTACTTC. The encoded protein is CASSQDRTSGNQYF.

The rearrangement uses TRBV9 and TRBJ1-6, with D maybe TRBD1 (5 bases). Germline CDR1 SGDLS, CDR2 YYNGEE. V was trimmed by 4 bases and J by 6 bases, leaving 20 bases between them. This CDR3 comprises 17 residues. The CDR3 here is CASSTWDFLGPNSPLHF. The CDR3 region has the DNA TGTGCCAGCAGCACCTGGGACTTTTTAGGTCCTAATTCACCCCTCCACTTT. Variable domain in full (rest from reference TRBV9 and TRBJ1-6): DSGVTQTPKHLITATGQRVTLRCSPRSGDLSVYWYQQSLDQGLQFLIQYYNGEERAKGNILERFSAQQFPDLHSELNLSSLELGDSALYFCASSTWDFLGPNSPLHFGNGTRLTVT.

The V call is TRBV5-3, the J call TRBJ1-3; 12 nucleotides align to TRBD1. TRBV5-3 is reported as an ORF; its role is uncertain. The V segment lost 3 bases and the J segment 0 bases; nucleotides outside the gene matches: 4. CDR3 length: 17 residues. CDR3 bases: TGTGCCAGAAGCTGGGACAGGGGGCCCTTCTCTGGAAACACCATATATTTT. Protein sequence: CARSWDRGPFSGNTIYF.

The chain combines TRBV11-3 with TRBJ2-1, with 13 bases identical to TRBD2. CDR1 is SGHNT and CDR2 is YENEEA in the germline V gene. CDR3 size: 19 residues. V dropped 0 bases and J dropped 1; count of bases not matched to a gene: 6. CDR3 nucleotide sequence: TGTGCCAGCAGCTTAGACTGGACTAGCGGGGGTGTTTCCTACAATGAGCAGTTCTTC. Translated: CASSLDWTSGGVSYNEQFF.